The clone carrying this T cell receptor beta chain came up once. What it recognizes is unknown. The protocol was immunoSEQ multiplex PCR, while the TCRdb copy is restricted to in-frame clones and leaves out a portion. Of about 55,000 clones in the sample, 60% to 80% were seen once. The data are from a study of CD4+ T cells in melanoma. The study, taken as a whole, reports: CD8+ T cell, macrophage and B cell function reportedly correlated with neoantigen-specific CD4+ T cells.

This TCR came from a human donor with melanoma. The sample was tumor tissue.

CDR3 sequence: CASNPSWYTEAFF. The CDR3 bases are TGTGCCAGCAACCCTTCATGGTACACTGAAGCTTTCTTT. The chain recombines TRBV7-8 with TRBJ1-1; D gene unclear. Germline V gene sequence: CDR1 SGHVS, CDR2 FQNEAQ. Trimming stripped 7 bases from V and 3 bases from J, with 12 bases between. The CDR3 is 13 amino acids.